These 13 T cell receptor beta chains share one sample of origin, sequenced in a study of shared clonotypes between healthy human individuals. Sequencing was performed with immunoSEQ multiplex PCR; in TCRdb, only in-frame clones are kept and a portion is missing. This table holds some 790,000 clones, 72% found once. The sequenced sample consisted of memory CD4+ T cells sorted from blood. As for subset: CD45RA-negative fraction. Receptor source: a woman aged 30 to 39 in good health.

This clone turned up a few times. The same CDR3 can be traced to other DNA sequences in this sample. V gene TRBV19 combines with J gene TRBJ1-5, with TRBD1 identical over 7 bases. Trimming took 3 bases from V and 2 from J; bases not matched to a gene: 4. CDR1 is LNHDA, CDR2 SQIVND, per germline (reference sequence). CDR3 length: 15 residues. CDR3 sequence reads: CASSIQGGGNQPQHF. DNA for the CDR3: TGTGCCAGTAGTATTCAGGGGGGGGGCAATCAGCCCCAGCATTTT.

This chain uses TRBV5-4 with TRBJ2-5; TRBD2 agrees at 9 bases. The CDR3 totals 15 residues. Trimming took 2 bases from V and 5 from J; bases not matched to a gene: 7. Germline values: CDR1 SGHNT, CDR2 YYREEE (reference sequence). The CDR3 protein is CASSLRAGGGETQYF. CDR3 in DNA: TGTGCCAGCAGCTTAAGAGCGGGAGGAGGGGAGACCCAGTACTTC.

This clone was found a few times. The CDR3 spells CASSDPGLAGDADTQYF. CDR3 in DNA: TGTGCCAGCAGTGACCCCGGACTAGCGGGAGACGCAGATACGCAGTATTTT. This chain links TRBV2 with TRBJ2-3; 13 bases map to TRBD2. From germline, CDR1 is SNHLY and CDR2 FYNNEI. This CDR3 has 17 amino acids. The V gene end was trimmed by 3 bases and the J gene end by 4 bases; junction bases not matched to a gene: 7.

This clone showed up just once. Within the sample, other DNA sequences also encode this same CDR3. The chain has TRBV19 and TRBJ2-1, with no clear D. CDR3 length: 13 amino acids. Germline V gene lookup returns CDR1 LNHDA and CDR2 SQIVND (reference sequence). The V and J ends lost 4 bases and 3 bases respectively, with 7 bases between them. The CDR3, as DNA: TGTGCCAGTAGTACCCCTCTCTACAATGAGCAGTTCTTC. Translation: CASSTPLYNEQFF.

The CDR3: CSGRGGDEKLFF. CDR3 nucleotide sequence: TGCAGCGGCAGGGGGGGGGATGAAAAACTGTTTTTT. The V and J genes are TRBV29-1 and TRBJ1-4; TRBD1 matches 7 bases. Germline-derived CDR1 and CDR2 are SQVTM and ANQGSEA. After removal of 7 bases from V and 6 bases from J, the junction contained 5 bases not matched to a gene. The CDR3 is made up of 12 amino acids.

The J gene is TRBJ2-5, the V gene TRBV2; 12 bases line up with TRBD2. This CDR3 has 14 amino acids. V shed 6 bases, J shed 11 bases, and the junction held 10 bases outside the gene matches. Germline V gives CDR1 SNHLY, CDR2 FYNNEI. The CDR3 loop reads CASRAKLAGGGQYF. The CDR3, as DNA: TGTGCCAGCAGAGCCAAACTAGCGGGAGGCGGGCAGTACTTC.

There are many counts of this clone. The rearrangement joins TRBV27 to TRBJ2-3, with 8 positions matching TRBD2. The CDR3 is 16 residues long. Losses at the gene ends were 2 bases for V and 4 bases for J; bases not matched to a gene: 8. The germline CDR1 and CDR2 sequences are MNHEY and SMNVEV (reference sequence). The CDR3 sequence: CASSLRGLGSPDTQYF. For the CDR3, the DNA is TGTGCCAGCAGTTTAAGGGGACTAGGAAGCCCAGATACGCAGTATTTT.

This clone was recorded at least ten times. The CDR3 loop is CAWRRQGLTEAFF. Written as DNA, the CDR3 is TGTGCCTGGAGAAGACAGGGACTGACTGAAGCTTTCTTT. This sequence joins TRBV30 and TRBJ1-1, with 7 bases identical to TRBD1. V shed 3 bases, J shed 5 bases, and the junction held 6 bases outside the gene matches. Germline V lookup: CDR1 GTSNPN, CDR2 SVGIG (reference sequence). CDR3 size: 13 residues. The entire variable domain, with the rest obtained from reference TRBV30 and TRBJ1-1, is as follows: SQTIHQWPATLVQPVGSPLSLECTVEGTSNPNLYWYRQAAGRGLQLLFYSVGIGQISSEVPQNLSASRPQDRQFILSSKKLLLSDSGFYLCAWRRQGLTEAFFGQGTRLTVV.

In its sample, this clone was seen once. The chain couples TRBV30 to TRBJ1-4; D perhaps matches TRBD1 (5 bases). The CDR3 spans 15 residues. Germline CDR1 is GTSNPN and CDR2 is SVGIG (reference sequence). Deletions cut 1 base from V and 10 bases from J, with 19 bases between. CDR3 region: CAWSGQAGSLRKLFF. The CDR3 nucleotides are TGTGCCTGGAGTGGGCAAGCAGGGTCGTTAAGAAAACTGTTTTTT.

The chain joins TRBV6-1 to TRBJ2-3; no firm D call. V shed 2 bases and J shed 5 bases, with 5 bases lying between them. Germline V gives CDR1 MNHNS, CDR2 SASEGT. The CDR3 is 12 residues long. CDR3 in amino acids: CASSEFGDTQYF. The CDR3, as DNA: TGTGCCAGCAGTGAATTTGGAGATACGCAGTATTTT.

The chain has TRBV11-2 and TRBJ2-1, with D possibly TRBD2 on 6 matching bases. CDR3 size: 12 residues. Trimming took 8 bases from V and 8 from J, leaving 13 bases between them. The germline V gene has CDR1 SGHAT and CDR2 FQNNGV. For the CDR3, the DNA is TGTGCCAGCGAGGGACTCACCGATGAGCAGTTCTTC. Translated, it gives CASEGLTDEQFF.

The chain is built from TRBV28 and TRBJ1-4; 12 bases match TRBD1. This CDR3 comprises 16 residues. Per germline, CDR1 MDHEN and CDR2 SYDVKM. With V trimmed by 3 bases and J by 7 bases, 6 bases remained unmatched. The CDR3 sequence: CASSFPGQGAGEKLFF. The CDR3, as DNA: TGTGCCAGCAGTTTCCCGGGACAGGGGGCCGGTGAAAAACTGTTTTTT.

This clone has just a few counts. Other nucleotide sequences from this sample produce the same CDR3. CDR3 protein: CASSTSGITGELFF. The CDR3, as DNA: TGTGCCAGCTCAACTAGCGGGATTACCGGGGAGCTGTTTTTT. The J gene is TRBJ2-2, the V gene TRBV19; TRBD2 agrees at 10 bases. CDR1 is LNHDA, CDR2 SQIVND, per germline (reference sequence). The CDR3 is 14 residues long. After removal of 9 bases from V and 5 bases from J, the junction contained 6 bases not matched to a gene.